This T cell receptor (beta chain) came from a study of blood T cell repertoires in COVID-19. In the study overall: The origin of the acute and convalescent COVID-19 samples was the United States, Italy and Spain.

Profiling relied on immunoSEQ multiplex PCR, and the TCRdb table lists in-frame clones only, not all of them. The top ten hold about 4% of the sample, which has fewer than 400,000 clones, 86% seen once. Germline V gene data show CDR1 as LGHDT and CDR2 as YNNKEL (reference sequence). CDR3 length: 15 residues. V lost 1 base and J 5 bases, leaving 12 bases between the germline ends. This clone is a singleton in its sample. The chain joins TRBV3-1 (or the pseudogene TRBV3-2) to TRBJ2-1; D may be TRBD2 (5 bases). The sequence derives from a young man who had recovered from COVID-19. The sequenced sample was PBMCs or T cells enriched from blood (not recorded which). CDR3 in amino acids: CASSQVSYSDNEQFF. As DNA, the CDR3 is TGTGCCAGCAGCCAAGTTTCCTATAGCGACAATGAGCAGTTCTTC.